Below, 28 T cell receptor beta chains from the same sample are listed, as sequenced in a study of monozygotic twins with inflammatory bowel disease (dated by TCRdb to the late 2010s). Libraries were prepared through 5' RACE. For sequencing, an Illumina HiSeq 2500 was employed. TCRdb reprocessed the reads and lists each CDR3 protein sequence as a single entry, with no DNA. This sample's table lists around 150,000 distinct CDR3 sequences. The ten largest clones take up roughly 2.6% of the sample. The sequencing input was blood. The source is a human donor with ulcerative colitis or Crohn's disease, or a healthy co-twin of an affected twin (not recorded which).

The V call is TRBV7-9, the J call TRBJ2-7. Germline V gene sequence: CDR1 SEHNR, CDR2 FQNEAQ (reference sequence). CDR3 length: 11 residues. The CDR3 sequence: CASSLANEQYF.

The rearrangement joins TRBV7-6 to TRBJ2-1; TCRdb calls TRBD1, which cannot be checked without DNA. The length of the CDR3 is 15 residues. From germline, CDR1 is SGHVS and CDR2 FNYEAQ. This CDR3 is CASSSQTGSALEQFF.

Here the CDR3 reads CASSLGKNQPQHF. The gene calls are TRBV7-9 and TRBJ1-5. Germline V gene sequence: CDR1 SEHNR, CDR2 FQNEAQ (reference sequence). The CDR3 loop spans 13 amino acids.

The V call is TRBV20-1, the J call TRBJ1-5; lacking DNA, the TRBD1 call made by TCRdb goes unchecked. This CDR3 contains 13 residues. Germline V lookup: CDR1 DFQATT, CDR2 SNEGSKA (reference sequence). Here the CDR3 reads CSAGGFSNQPQHF.

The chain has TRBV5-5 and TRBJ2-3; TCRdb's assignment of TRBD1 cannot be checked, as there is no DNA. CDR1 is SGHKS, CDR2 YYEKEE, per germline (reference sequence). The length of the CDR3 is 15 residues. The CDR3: CASSLRGGPTDTQYF.

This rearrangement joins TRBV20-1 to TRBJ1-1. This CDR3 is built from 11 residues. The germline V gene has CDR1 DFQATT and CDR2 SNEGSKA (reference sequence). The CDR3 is CSGLEYTEAFF.

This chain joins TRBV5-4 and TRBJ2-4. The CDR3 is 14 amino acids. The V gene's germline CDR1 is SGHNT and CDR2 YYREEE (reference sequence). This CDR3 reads CASSLERGSNIQYF.

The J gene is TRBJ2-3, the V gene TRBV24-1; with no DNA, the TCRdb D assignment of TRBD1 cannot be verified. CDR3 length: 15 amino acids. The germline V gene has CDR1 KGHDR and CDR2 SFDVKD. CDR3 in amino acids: CATSEGGWSTDTQYF.

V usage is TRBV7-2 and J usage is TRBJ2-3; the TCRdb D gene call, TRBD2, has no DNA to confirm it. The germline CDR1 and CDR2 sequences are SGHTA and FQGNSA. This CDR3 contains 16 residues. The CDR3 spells CASRPRFTSSPDTQYF.

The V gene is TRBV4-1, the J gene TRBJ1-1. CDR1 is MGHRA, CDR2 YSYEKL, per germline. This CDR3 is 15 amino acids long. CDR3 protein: CASTRMAVMNTEAFF.

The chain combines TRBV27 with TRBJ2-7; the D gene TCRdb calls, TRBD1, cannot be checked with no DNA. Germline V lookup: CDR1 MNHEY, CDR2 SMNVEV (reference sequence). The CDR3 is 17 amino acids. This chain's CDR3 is CASRHQTTGPTSYEQYF.

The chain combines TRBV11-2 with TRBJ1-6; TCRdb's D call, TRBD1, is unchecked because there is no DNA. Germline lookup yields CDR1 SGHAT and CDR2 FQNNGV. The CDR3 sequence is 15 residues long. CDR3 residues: CASSRTGTEYSPLHF.

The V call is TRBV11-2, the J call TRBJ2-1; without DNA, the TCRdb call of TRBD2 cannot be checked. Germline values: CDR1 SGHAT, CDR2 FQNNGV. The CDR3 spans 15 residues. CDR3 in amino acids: CASSPLRGSANEQFF.

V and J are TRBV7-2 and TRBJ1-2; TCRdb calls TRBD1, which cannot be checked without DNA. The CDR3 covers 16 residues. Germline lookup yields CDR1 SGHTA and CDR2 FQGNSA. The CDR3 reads CASSLDRTRNNYGYTF. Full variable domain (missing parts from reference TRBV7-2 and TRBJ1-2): GAGVSQSPSNKVTEKGKDVELRCDPISGHTALYWYRQSLGQGLEFLIYFQGNSAPDKSGLPSDRFSAERTGGSVSTLTIQRTQQEDSAVYLCASSLDRTRNNYGYTFGSGTRLTVV.

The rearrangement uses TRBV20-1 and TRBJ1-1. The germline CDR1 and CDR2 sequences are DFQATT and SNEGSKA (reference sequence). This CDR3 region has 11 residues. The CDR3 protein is CSAREWAEAFF.

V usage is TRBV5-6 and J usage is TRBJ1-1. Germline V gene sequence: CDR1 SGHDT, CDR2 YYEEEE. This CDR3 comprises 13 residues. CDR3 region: CASSLADGSEAFF.

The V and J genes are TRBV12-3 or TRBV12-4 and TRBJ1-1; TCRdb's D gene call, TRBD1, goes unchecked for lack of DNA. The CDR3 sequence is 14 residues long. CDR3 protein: CASSLGGTGAEAFF.

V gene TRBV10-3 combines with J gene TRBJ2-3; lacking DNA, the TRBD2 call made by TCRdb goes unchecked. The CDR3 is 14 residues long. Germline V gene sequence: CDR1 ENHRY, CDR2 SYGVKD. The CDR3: CAISESGSTDTQYF.

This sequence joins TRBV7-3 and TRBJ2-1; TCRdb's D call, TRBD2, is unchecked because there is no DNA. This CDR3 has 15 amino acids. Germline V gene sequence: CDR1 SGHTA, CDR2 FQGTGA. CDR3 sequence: CASSTLAGKGHEQFF.

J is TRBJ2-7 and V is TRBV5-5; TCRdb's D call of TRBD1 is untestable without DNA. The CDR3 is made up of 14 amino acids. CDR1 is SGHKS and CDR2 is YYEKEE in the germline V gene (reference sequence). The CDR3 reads CASSSSTGGDEQYF.

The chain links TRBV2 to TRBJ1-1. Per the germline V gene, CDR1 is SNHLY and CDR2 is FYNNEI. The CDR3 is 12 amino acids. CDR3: CASKWQNTEAFF.

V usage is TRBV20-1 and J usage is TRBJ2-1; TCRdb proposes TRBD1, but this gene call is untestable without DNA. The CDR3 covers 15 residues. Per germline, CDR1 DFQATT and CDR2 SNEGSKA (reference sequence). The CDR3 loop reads CSAPSAGASYNEQFF.

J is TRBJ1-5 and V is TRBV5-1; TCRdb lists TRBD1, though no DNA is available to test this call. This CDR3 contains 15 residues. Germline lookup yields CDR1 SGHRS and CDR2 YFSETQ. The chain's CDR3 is CASSLDGQGAQPQHF. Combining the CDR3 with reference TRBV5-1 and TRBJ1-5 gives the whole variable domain KAGVTQTPRYLIKTRGQQVTLSCSPISGHRSVSWYQQTPGQGLQFLFEYFSETQRNKGNFPGRFSGRQFSNSRSEMNVSTLELGDSALYLCASSLDGQGAQPQHFGDGTRLSIL.

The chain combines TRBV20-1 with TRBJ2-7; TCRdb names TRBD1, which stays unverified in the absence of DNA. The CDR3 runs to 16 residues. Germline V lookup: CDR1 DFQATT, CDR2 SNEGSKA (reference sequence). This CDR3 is CSARLLNTPRQYEQYF.

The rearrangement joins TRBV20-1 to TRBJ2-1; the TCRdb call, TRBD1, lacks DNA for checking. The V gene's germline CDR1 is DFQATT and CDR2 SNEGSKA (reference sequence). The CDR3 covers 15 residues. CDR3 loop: CSARDYRAGWSEQFF.

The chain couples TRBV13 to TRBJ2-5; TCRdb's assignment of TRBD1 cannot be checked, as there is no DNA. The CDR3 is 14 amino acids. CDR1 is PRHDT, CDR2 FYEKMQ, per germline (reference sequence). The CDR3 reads CASSLGLTSGHEYF.

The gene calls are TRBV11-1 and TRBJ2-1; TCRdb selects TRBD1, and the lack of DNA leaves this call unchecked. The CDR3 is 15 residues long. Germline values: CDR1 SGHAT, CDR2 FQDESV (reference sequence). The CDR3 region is CASSLGGGGGNEQFF.

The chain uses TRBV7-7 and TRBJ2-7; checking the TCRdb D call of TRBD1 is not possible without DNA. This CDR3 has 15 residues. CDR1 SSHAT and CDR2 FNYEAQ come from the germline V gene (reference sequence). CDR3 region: CASSTGTGGLGEQYF.